This TCR beta chain comes out of a study of identical twins. The CDR3 totals 14 residues. The V and J ends lost 6 bases and 1 base respectively, with 10 bases between them. Germline V gene lookup returns CDR1 SGHVS and CDR2 FNYEAQ. Regarding this clonotype: The antigen is undetermined.

Study results and limitations: Shared out-of-frame alpha sequences (those common to twins) showed excess low generation probability.

MiXCR, run by TCRdb on the 5' RACE reads, gives a single entry per CDR3 protein. Altogether 1.5 million to 2 million distinct CDR3 sequences are present, roughly a third being singletons, with the ten largest covering about 0.25%. The genes are TRBV7-6 and TRBJ1-5, with D unclear. The receptor comes from a newborn girl in good health. Sample: cord blood. CDR3 sequence (DNA): TGTGCCAGCAGGGCCCCGGTGAGCAATCAGCCCCAGCATTTT. Protein: CASRAPVSNQPQHF.